Following are 20 T cell receptor beta chains from one sample sequenced in a study of T cells in Graves' hyperthyroidism and ophthalmopathy. TCR beta CDR3 region amplification was performed from RNA transcripts. Initially, a first-round RT-PCR of the TCR CDR3 employed the HTBI primer set. One entry per CDR3 protein, called by TCRdb with MiXCR from the multiplex PCR reads. This repertoire shows 400,000 or so distinct CDR3 sequences, around 15% found once; its top ten account for around 20%. Sequenced sample: blood. These receptors came from a woman aged 60-70 years with Graves' ophthalmopathy.

Many counts were recorded for this clonotype. The chain uses TRBV28 and TRBJ2-7; D perhaps matches TRBD2 (6 bases). Deletions cut 6 bases from V and 4 bases from J, with 13 bases between. The CDR3 totals 13 residues. Germline loops: CDR1 MDHEN, CDR2 SYDVKM. CDR3 DNA sequence: TGTGCCAGCAGCCTTCCAGGGACTTACGAGCAGTACTTC. Amino acid sequence: CASSLPGTYEQYF.

This clonotype has more than one count but fewer than ten. The chain joins TRBV9 to TRBJ2-1; TRBD1 might be the D (5 bases). Between the trimmed V and J ends, which lost 0 bases and 0 bases, there was a span of 10 bases. CDR3 size: 16 residues. Looked up from germline, CDR1 is SGDLS and CDR2 is YYNGEE. The CDR3 region has the DNA TGTGCCAGCAGCGTAGGACAGCCCAGCTCCTACAATGAGCAGTTCTTC. The encoded protein is CASSVGQPSSYNEQFF.

A remark on this clonotype: The CDR3 carries no conserved terminal phenylalanine or tryptophan, so it likely arises from a read error. The chain employs TRBV14 and TRBJ2-1; D ambiguous. Per the germline V gene, CDR1 is SGHDN and CDR2 is FVKESK. The CDR3 extends over 15 amino acids. The CDR3 nucleotides are TGTGCCAGCAGACCTGACTCGAGCTCCTACGATGAGCAGTTCCTC. Protein product: CASRPDSSSYDEQFL.

Only a few counts were recorded for this clonotype. This chain links TRBV20-1 with TRBJ1-4; a weak D match, TRBD1 (5 bases). The germline V gene has CDR1 DFQATT and CDR2 SNEGSKA (reference sequence). The CDR3 is made up of 13 amino acids. V lost 3 bases, J lost 6 bases, and 11 bases lay in between. CDR3 region: CSASRRGDEKLFF. DNA of the CDR3: TGCAGTGCTAGTCGGAGGGGTGATGAAAAACTGTTTTTT.

This chain connects TRBV29-1 to TRBJ2-7, with 11 bases identical to TRBD1. V was pared by 2 bases and J by 7 bases, with 10 bases of the junction left unmatched. CDR1 and CDR2 (germline): SQVTM, ANQGSEA. The CDR3 runs to 15 residues. As DNA, the CDR3 is TGCAGCGTTGAAAATCCCGGACAGGGGGCTGAGGAGCAGTACTTC. This gives the protein CSVENPGQGAEEQYF.

The gene calls are TRBV6-4 and TRBJ2-5; 11 bases are shared with TRBD1. The V gene's germline CDR1 is MRHNA and CDR2 SNTAGT. The CDR3 length is 15 residues. Trimming took 5 bases from V and 1 from J; bases not matched to a gene: 3. CDR3 nucleotides: TGTGCCAGCAGTCCCGGGACAGGGGGCCAAGAGACCCAGTACTTC. It codes for CASSPGTGGQETQYF.

The chain is built from TRBV15 and TRBJ1-1, with D perhaps TRBD1 (6 bases). The germline CDR1 and CDR2 sequences are LNHNV and YYDKDF (reference sequence). This CDR3 has 14 residues. V shed 8 bases and J shed 1 base, with 14 bases lying between them. CDR3 bases: TGTGCCACCGATAGAGGGGGGGGGAACACTGAAGCTTTCTTT. Translating it yields CATDRGGGNTEAFF.

This clonotype showed up many times. The CDR3 DNA reads as TGCAGTGCTAGGGGGGGCGGAGTAGCGGGAGGTACAGATACGCAGTATTTT. It is translated as CSARGGGVAGGTDTQYF. The rearrangement uses TRBV20-1 and TRBJ2-3; 10 bases are shared with TRBD2. V shed 3 bases and J 3 bases; nucleotides not matched to a gene: 12. The CDR3 spans 17 residues. The V gene's germline CDR1 is DFQATT and CDR2 SNEGSKA (reference sequence).

This clonotype was seen repeatedly, ten times or more. This chain links TRBV28 with TRBJ1-5; TRBD1 matches 8 bases. This CDR3 is 14 amino acids long. Per germline, CDR1 MDHEN and CDR2 SYDVKM. The V segment lost 0 bases and the J segment 5 bases; nucleotides outside the gene matches: 0. CDR3 sequence: CASSLWGQDQPQHF. The CDR3, as DNA: TGTGCCAGCAGTTTATGGGGACAGGATCAGCCCCAGCATTTT.

This clonotype was counted ten times or more. The chain recombines TRBV18 with TRBJ2-5; D unclear. The V gene lost 3 bases and the J gene lost 0 bases, with 5 bases spanning the gap. CDR3 size: 13 residues. Looked up from germline, CDR1 is KGHSH and CDR2 is LQKENI. The CDR3: CASSPGYQETQYF. CDR3 nucleotides: TGTGCCAGCTCACCGGGGTACCAAGAGACCCAGTACTTC.

This clonotype was observed a few times. The V call is TRBV6-1, the J call TRBJ1-1; TRBD1 is a possible D gene (5 bases). The CDR3 spans 13 residues. From germline, CDR1 is MNHNS and CDR2 SASEGT. V lost 3 bases to trimming and J lost 1 base, with 6 bases between them. CDR3: CASSDGANTEAFF. The CDR3 bases are TGTGCCAGCAGTGACGGGGCGAACACTGAAGCTTTCTTT.

The sample holds a few counts of this clonotype. This rearrangement joins TRBV5-6 to TRBJ2-3; D remains unclear. V was pared by 4 bases and J by 14 bases, with 14 bases between. This CDR3 contains 11 residues. From germline, CDR1 is SGHDT and CDR2 YYEEEE. The CDR3: CASSLGSSRYF. The CDR3 DNA reads TGTGCCAGCAGCCTCGGGTCCTCCCGGTATTTT.

This clonotype was observed a handful of times. The chain combines TRBV12-3 or TRBV12-4 with TRBJ2-5, with 7 bases fitting TRBD2. This CDR3 is 15 amino acids long. The trim removed 1 base at V and 4 bases at J, leaving 6 bases unmatched. As DNA, the CDR3 is TGTGCCAGCAGTTTAGGGGGAGGGCCTGGAGAGACCCAGTACTTC. Protein product: CASSLGGGPGETQYF.

A word on this clonotype: In this CDR3 the conserved last residue, phenylalanine or tryptophan, is missing, so a read error is likely. The CDR3 nucleotides read TGTGCCAGCAGTTTACGGGGTTCACCCCTCCACCTT. Residues: CASSLRGSPLHL. The rearrangement links TRBV27 to TRBJ1-6, with D unclear. Trimming removed 2 bases at V and 9 bases at J, with 5 bases between. The CDR3 length is 12 residues. Germline V gene data show CDR1 as MNHEY and CDR2 as SMNVEV (reference sequence).

A remark on this clonotype: Given a much more abundant clone one base away, this may be a read error. This rearrangement joins TRBV28 to TRBJ1-2; D not resolved. The CDR3 is made up of 11 amino acids. V lost 9 bases, J lost 7 bases, and 12 bases lay in between. From germline, CDR1 is MDHEN and CDR2 SYDVKM. CDR3 DNA: TGTGCCAGAAGTGCCGACACTGGCTACACCTTC. Amino acids: CARSADTGYTF.

The V gene is TRBV6-1, the J gene TRBJ1-2; D may be TRBD1 (6 bases). Between the trimmed V and J ends, which lost 0 bases and 8 bases, there was a span of 13 bases. Germline-derived CDR1 and CDR2 are MNHNS and SASEGT. The CDR3 covers 14 residues. CDR3: CASSEAAGATGYTF. In DNA form, the CDR3 reads TGTGCCAGCAGTGAAGCGGCAGGGGCTACCGGCTACACCTTC.

In its sample, this clonotype was seen a few times. A read error is possible here, since a much larger clone lies one base away. The rearrangement links TRBV18 to TRBJ1-1, with 9 bases identical to TRBD1. The CDR3 is 14 residues long. CDR1 and CDR2 (germline): KGHSH, LQKENI. CDR3 amino acids: CASPPQGARTEAFF. CDR3 coding DNA: TGTGCCAGCCCACCACAGGGGGCGCGGACTGAAGCTTTCTTT.

This clonotype came up many times. This chain joins TRBV3-1 and TRBJ1-1; D possibly corresponds to TRBD1 (5 bases). The length of the CDR3 is 13 residues. Deletions cut 3 bases from V and 1 base from J, with 6 bases between. Per the germline V gene, CDR1 is LGHDT and CDR2 is YNNKEL (reference sequence). The chain's CDR3 is CASSQTENTEAFF. The DNA of the CDR3 is TGTGCCAGCAGCCAGACAGAGAACACTGAAGCTTTCTTT.

This clonotype appeared a few times. The rearrangement joins TRBV20-1 to TRBJ2-3; 7 bases fit TRBD2. There are 15 residues in the CDR3. Germline V gives CDR1 DFQATT, CDR2 SNEGSKA (reference sequence). V was clipped by 6 bases and J by 1 base; unmatched bases: 10. This CDR3 is CSAQLAPSGTDTQYF. In DNA, the CDR3 is TGCAGTGCCCAACTAGCGCCCTCGGGCACAGATACGCAGTATTTT.

This clonotype was counted at least ten times. The V and J genes are TRBV30 and TRBJ2-7; D is unclear. CDR3 length: 12 residues. Trimming cost V 0 bases and J 4 bases, with 7 bases left between them. Germline V lookup: CDR1 GTSNPN, CDR2 SVGIG (reference sequence). The CDR3 sequence is CAWSVISYEQYF. The CDR3, as DNA: TGTGCCTGGAGTGTAATCTCGTACGAGCAGTACTTC.